The rows below give T cell receptor beta chains drawn from one sample of a study of CD4 T cells in relation to SARS-CoV-2 and coronaviruses. These receptors lack a known antigen. Assay: immunoSEQ multiplex PCR; the TCRdb copy retains only in-frame clones and omits some. The sample holds 25,000 to 30,000 clones, 74% seen once. Input material: CD4+ T cells from PBMCs, cultured in vitro. These receptor sequences come from a human donor in good health. CDR3s include the opening cysteine and the closing phenylalanine or tryptophan. The D gene is left open where the match is weak. Size values are once, few and many counts, or a class for expanded clones, and some rows have none.

V	D	J	size	CDR3	DNA
TRBV7-8	TRBD1	TRBJ1-2	few	CASSLARVTGGGYTF	TGTGCCAGCAGCTTAGCGAGGGTCACAGGGGGTGGCTACACCTTC
TRBV7-9	-	TRBJ1-2	-	CASSLDVLGYTF	TGTGCCAGCAGCTTAGACGTGCTTGGCTACACCTTC
TRBV5-4	-	TRBJ2-5	-	CASSYAQGLEETQYF	TGTGCCAGCAGCTACGCACAGGGTTTGGAAGAGACCCAGTACTTC
TRBV5-4	-	TRBJ2-7	-	CASSREQGSYEQYF	TGTGCCAGCAGTCGGGAGCAGGGGTCCTACGAGCAGTACTTC
TRBV4-1	TRBD1	TRBJ2-7	-	CASSHPTRGPEQYF	TGCGCCAGCAGCCATCCCACCAGGGGGCCCGAGCAGTACTTC
TRBV6-1	-	TRBJ1-3	-	CASSEGASGNTIYF	TGTGCCAGCAGTGAGGGTGCATCCGGAAACACCATATATTTT
TRBV2	TRBD2	TRBJ2-5	-	CASTTSGQYQETQYF	TGTGCCAGCACTACTAGCGGGCAGTACCAAGAGACCCAGTACTTC
TRBV19	-	TRBJ2-7	-	CASRDSLYEQYF	TGTGCCAGTAGGGACAGTCTCTACGAGCAGTACTTC
TRBV19	-	TRBJ1-5	once	CASSLDRNQPQHF	TGTGCCAGTAGTCTTGACAGGAATCAGCCCCAGCATTTT
TRBV11-2	-	TRBJ2-7	few	CASSWPGRPPYEQYF	TGTGCCAGCAGCTGGCCGGGGCGGCCCCCATACGAGCAGTACTTC
TRBV3-1/TRBV3-2	TRBD2	TRBJ2-7	once	CASSQGIRGGYEQYF	TGTGCCAGCAGCCAAGGGATACGGGGGGGCTACGAGCAGTACTTC
TRBV19	-	TRBJ1-3	-	CASSISESGNTIYF	TGTGCCAGTAGTATCTCGGAATCTGGAAACACCATATATTTT
TRBV18	-	TRBJ1-5	-	CASSPGAGVGENQPQHF	TGTGCCAGCTCACCGGGGGCAGGGGTAGGCGAAAATCAGCCCCAGCATTTT
TRBV7-2	TRBD1	TRBJ2-1	-	CASSVNRDRAYNEQFF	TGTGCCAGCAGCGTCAACCGGGACAGGGCCTACAATGAGCAGTTCTTC
TRBV5-5	-	TRBJ1-2	-	CASSSFQNYGYTF	TGTGCCAGCAGCTCGTTTCAGAACTATGGCTACACCTTC
TRBV5-6	TRBD2	TRBJ2-3	-	CASRPGTSGTDTQYF	TGTGCCAGCAGACCCGGGACTAGCGGCACAGATACGCAGTATTTT
TRBV5-4	-	TRBJ2-3	once	CASSLVPGEVDTQYF	TGTGCCAGCAGCTTGGTACCAGGGGAGGTAGATACGCAGTATTTT
TRBV3-1/TRBV3-2	-	TRBJ2-6	-	CASSQDPGANVLTF	TGTGCCAGCAGCCAAGATCCTGGGGCCAACGTCCTGACTTTC
TRBV25-1	-	TRBJ1-3	once	CASRTPGNTIYF	TGTGCCAGCCGGACTCCTGGAAACACCATATATTTT
TRBV10-3	TRBD1	TRBJ1-5	-	CAISESLITGTDSNQPQHF	TGTGCCATCAGTGAGTCCTTAATTACTGGGACAGATAGCAATCAGCCCCAGCATTTT
TRBV5-1	-	TRBJ2-7	-	CASSFGPGGGEQYF	TGCGCCAGCAGCTTCGGACCCGGAGGGGGCGAGCAGTACTTC
TRBV18	-	TRBJ2-7	once	CASSPPGRGRYEQYF	TGTGCCAGCTCACCACCAGGGAGAGGTCGGTACGAGCAGTACTTC
TRBV9	-	TRBJ1-2	-	CASSAMEGYGYTF	TGTGCCAGCAGCGCAATGGAGGGATATGGCTACACCTTC
TRBV5-8	TRBD2	TRBJ2-4	few	CASSLALVAGGRADIQYF	TGTGCCAGCAGCTTGGCCTTAGTAGCGGGAGGTAGGGCAGACATTCAGTACTTC
TRBV5-1	-	TRBJ1-4	-	CASSLTENEKLFF	TGCGCCAGCAGCCTGACTGAAAATGAAAAACTGTTTTTT